The clone carrying this TCR beta chain was observed a handful of times. Its target is not known. This sample is part of a study of Graves' ophthalmopathy and Graves' hyperthyroidism. Researchers took RNA transcripts and amplified TCR beta CDR3 regions from them. An initial RT-PCR round employing HTBI primers preceded a second-round multiplex PCR. Using its own MiXCR run on the multiplex PCR reads, TCRdb lists one record per CDR3 protein. The data hold hundreds of thousands of distinct CDR3 sequences, with under 50% observed a single time. Study-level findings and limits: The study's model predicted ophthalmopathy progression at 70% to 71% sensitivity and about 72% specificity.

Germline CDR1 and CDR2: MNHNS and SASEGT. CDR3 length equals 14 residues. Trimming pared 8 bases from V and 1 base from J, leaving 14 bases between. Among the exclusions were patients with other autoimmune diseases, uncontrolled infections, pregnancy or lactation. Clinicians diagnosed using symptoms, serum thyroxine, TRAb, thyroid ultrasound and orbital computed tomography. This chain joins TRBV6-1 and TRBJ1-1; D unresolved. The clonotype comes from an adult man with Graves' ophthalmopathy. The sequenced sample consisted of peripheral blood. CDR3 residues: CASGRSGRNTEAFF. As DNA, the CDR3 is TGTGCCAGCGGTCGGTCCGGACGGAACACTGAAGCTTTCTTT.